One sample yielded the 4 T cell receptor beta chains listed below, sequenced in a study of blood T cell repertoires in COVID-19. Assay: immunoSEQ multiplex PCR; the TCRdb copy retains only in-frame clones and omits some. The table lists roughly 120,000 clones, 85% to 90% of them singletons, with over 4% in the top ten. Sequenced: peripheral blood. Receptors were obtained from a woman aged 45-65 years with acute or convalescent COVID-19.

CDR3 sequence reads: CASSVGPRTEGTEAFF. The CDR3, as DNA: TGTGCCAGCAGCGTAGGCCCCCGGACGGAGGGCACTGAAGCTTTCTTT. This chain uses TRBV9 with TRBJ1-1; unclear D gene. V was pared by 0 bases and J by 4 bases, with 16 bases between. Germline V gene data show CDR1 as SGDLS and CDR2 as YYNGEE. The CDR3 has 16 amino acids. Drawing the rest from reference TRBV9 and TRBJ1-1, the complete variable domain is DSGVTQTPKHLITATGQRVTLRCSPRSGDLSVYWYQQSLDQGLQFLIQYYNGEERAKGNILERFSAQQFPDLHSELNLSSLELGDSALYFCASSVGPRTEGTEAFFGQGTRLTVV.

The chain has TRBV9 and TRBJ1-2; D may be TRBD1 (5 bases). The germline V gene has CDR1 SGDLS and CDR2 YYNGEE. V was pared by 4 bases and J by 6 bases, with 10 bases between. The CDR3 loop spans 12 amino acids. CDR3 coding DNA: TGTGCCAGCAGCTCCACGGGGGATGGCTACACCTTC. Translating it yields CASSSTGDGYTF.

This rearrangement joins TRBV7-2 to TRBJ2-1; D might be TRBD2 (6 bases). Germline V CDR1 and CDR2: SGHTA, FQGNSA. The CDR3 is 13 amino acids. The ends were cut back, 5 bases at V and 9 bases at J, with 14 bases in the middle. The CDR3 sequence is CASSLSTRGEQFF. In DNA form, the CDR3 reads TGTGCCAGCAGCCTGTCGACTAGAGGTGAGCAGTTCTTC.

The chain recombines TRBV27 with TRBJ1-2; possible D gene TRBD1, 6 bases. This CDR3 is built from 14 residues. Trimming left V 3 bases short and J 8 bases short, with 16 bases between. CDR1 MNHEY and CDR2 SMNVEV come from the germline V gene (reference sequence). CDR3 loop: CASSFAPGDLGYTF. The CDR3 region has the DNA TGTGCCAGCAGTTTCGCGCCAGGGGATTTGGGCTACACCTTC.